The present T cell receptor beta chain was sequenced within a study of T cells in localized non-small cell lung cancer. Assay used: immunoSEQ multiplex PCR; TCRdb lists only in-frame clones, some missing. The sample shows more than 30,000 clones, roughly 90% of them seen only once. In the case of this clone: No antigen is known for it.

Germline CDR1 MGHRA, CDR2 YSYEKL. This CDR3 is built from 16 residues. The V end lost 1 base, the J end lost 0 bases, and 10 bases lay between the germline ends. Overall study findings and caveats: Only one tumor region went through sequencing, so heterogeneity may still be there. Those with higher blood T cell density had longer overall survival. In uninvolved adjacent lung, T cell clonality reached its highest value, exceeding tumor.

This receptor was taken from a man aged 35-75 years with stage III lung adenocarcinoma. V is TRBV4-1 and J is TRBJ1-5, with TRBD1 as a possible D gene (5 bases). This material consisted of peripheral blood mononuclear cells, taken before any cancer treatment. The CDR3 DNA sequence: TGCGCCAGCAGCCAAGTTTTACAGGTTAGCAATCAGCCCCAGCATTTT. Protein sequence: CASSQVLQVSNQPQHF.